A single sample is the source of the 30 T cell receptor beta chains below, sequenced in a study of patients and donors after allogeneic stem cell transplantation (TCRdb year 2020). Library prep was done by RT-PCR. The reads were generated on a NextSeq 550. TCRdb reran the public reads through fastp at Q25 and MiXCR, keeping productive beta chains. Rows are unified per CDR3 protein, each entry keeping the most common DNA and genes. The sample includes 150,000 to 250,000 distinct CDR3 sequences, with around 41% observed a single time. The ten largest clonotypes hold approximately 32% of the sample. Sample: blood, either unsorted or a sorted T cell fraction (not recorded which). The origin of the receptors is a human donor who was either an allogeneic HSCT recipient or a stem cell or donor lymphocyte infusion donor (not recorded which). It is not recorded whose cells these are; they may come from a transplant donor.

This clonotype was detected a few times. The genes are TRBV7-2 and TRBJ1-4; perhaps TRBD1 as D (6 bases). From germline, CDR1 is SGHTA and CDR2 FQGNSA. The CDR3 length is 14 residues. Trimming shortened V by 4 bases and J by 0 bases, and 6 bases separated the two germline ends. The CDR3 nucleotides read TGTGCCAGCAGCTGGACAGCAACTAATGAAAAACTGTTTTTT. This sequence encodes CASSWTATNEKLFF. The full variable domain, with the rest looked up from reference TRBV7-2 and TRBJ1-4, is GAGVSQSPSNKVTEKGKDVELRCDPISGHTALYWYRQSLGQGLEFLIYFQGNSAPDKSGLPSDRFSAERTGGSVSTLTIQRTQQEDSAVYLCASSWTATNEKLFFGSGTQLSVL.

This clonotype was counted at least ten times. V and J are TRBV10-3 and TRBJ1-1; TRBD1 matches 7 bases. Germline V lookup: CDR1 ENHRY, CDR2 SYGVKD. J lost 8 bases, V lost 4 bases, and 4 bases had no gene match. CDR3 size: 12 residues. CDR3 loop: CAISARDREAFF. The DNA of the CDR3 is TGTGCCATCAGTGCCCGGGACAGAGAAGCTTTCTTT.

The rearrangement uses TRBV11-2 and TRBJ2-5, with a weak D call TRBD2 (5 bases). From germline, CDR1 is SGHAT and CDR2 FQNNGV. The length of the CDR3 is 17 residues. V was cut by 0 bases and J by 0 bases, with 14 bases left in between. CDR3 bases: TGTGCCAGCAGCTTAGATGGGATTAGCGTGTACCAAGAGACCCAGTACTTC. This gives the protein CASSLDGISVYQETQYF.

The chain uses TRBV6-5 and TRBJ2-7; the D gene is possibly TRBD2 (6 bases). V dropped 2 bases and J dropped 2 bases, with 10 bases sitting between them. This CDR3 spans 14 amino acids. Germline values: CDR1 MNHEY, CDR2 SVGAGI. The CDR3 sequence is CASSYRGLPYEQYF. The CDR3 region has the DNA TGTGCCAGCAGTTACAGGGGACTGCCCTACGAGCAGTACTTC.

The chain recombines TRBV7-6 with TRBJ1-2; 11 bases agree with TRBD1. The CDR3 contains 15 residues. Germline lookup yields CDR1 SGHVS and CDR2 FNYEAQ. V lost 5 bases to trimming and J lost 4 bases; unmatched junction nucleotides: 6. CDR3 amino acids: CASSPGTGGAYGYTF. The CDR3 DNA reads TGTGCCAGCAGCCCGGGGACAGGGGGAGCCTATGGCTACACCTTC. Together with reference TRBV7-6 and TRBJ1-2, the CDR3 gives the full variable domain: GAGVSQSPRYKVTKRGQDVALRCDPISGHVSLYWYRQALGQGPEFLTYFNYEAQQDKSGLPNDRFSAERPEGSISTLTIQRTEQRDSAMYRCASSPGTGGAYGYTFGSGTRLTVV.

The chain joins TRBV6-6 to TRBJ1-3; D remains ambiguous. The CDR3 extends over 18 amino acids. CDR1 is MNHNY and CDR2 is SVGAGI in the germline V gene (reference sequence). Trimming took off 4 bases at V and 0 bases at J, with 19 bases between the two ends. The CDR3 protein is CASSWRTDFLLSGNTIYF. The CDR3, as DNA: TGTGCCAGCAGTTGGCGGACGGACTTCTTACTCTCTGGAAACACCATATATTTT.

V and J are TRBV28 and TRBJ1-1; 8 bases agree with TRBD1. The CDR3 totals 14 residues. The V gene's germline CDR1 is MDHEN and CDR2 SYDVKM. V shed 3 bases and J 3 bases; nucleotides not matched to a gene: 3. CDR3 protein: CASSFQGAHTEAFF. The CDR3 DNA reads as TGTGCCAGCAGTTTTCAGGGGGCCCACACTGAAGCTTTCTTT.

This chain links TRBV11-2 with TRBJ1-1, with TRBD1 matching over 8 bases. Germline V lookup: CDR1 SGHAT, CDR2 FQNNGV. CDR3 size: 15 residues. Germline trimming cut 1 base from V and 7 bases from J; bases unmatched to any gene: 8. The CDR3: CASSLGEDRAVEAFF. In DNA form, the CDR3 reads TGTGCCAGCAGCTTAGGAGAGGACAGGGCGGTTGAAGCTTTCTTT.

This rearrangement joins TRBV14 to TRBJ1-2; D remains ambiguous. Trimming left V 0 bases short and J 4 bases short, with 3 bases between. The germline gives CDR1 SGHDN, CDR2 FVKESK. The CDR3 covers 12 residues. The CDR3 loop reads CASSQESYGYTF. The CDR3 nucleotides read TGTGCCAGCAGCCAAGAGTCCTATGGCTACACCTTC.

The chain employs TRBV5-1 and TRBJ1-1; D gene unclear. V lost 0 bases and J 4 bases, leaving 16 bases between the germline ends. This CDR3 spans 16 amino acids. CDR1 is SGHRS, CDR2 YFSETQ, per germline. DNA of the CDR3: TGCGCCAGCAGCTTGGCCGGTTTATCCGGGGTCACTGAAGCTTTCTTT. It codes for CASSLAGLSGVTEAFF.

The chain combines TRBV20-1 with TRBJ2-1; 8 bases are a match to TRBD1. The CDR3 has 15 amino acids. Unmatched junction bases numbered 15, after V lost 4 bases and J lost 10 bases. CDR1 is DFQATT and CDR2 is SNEGSKA in the germline V gene (reference sequence). For the CDR3, the DNA is TGCAGTGCTAACCCCCTGGGCAGGGGGCCCGGCGAGCAGTTCTTC. Translation: CSANPLGRGPGEQFF.

This clonotype appeared a few times. The rearrangement links TRBV28 to TRBJ2-7, with D possibly TRBD2 on 5 matching bases. Germline V gene lookup returns CDR1 MDHEN and CDR2 SYDVKM. CDR3 size: 15 residues. V lost 3 bases and J 6 bases, leaving 18 bases between the germline ends. The DNA of the CDR3 is TGTGCCAGCAGTTTTAAATCGAAAGGGAGTAGCGAGCAGTACTTC. Protein sequence: CASSFKSKGSSEQYF.

The rearrangement joins TRBV10-3 to TRBJ1-5; tentative D call: TRBD1 (5 bases). V was cut by 4 bases and J by 5 bases, with 12 bases left in between. CDR3 length: 14 residues. In germline, CDR1 is ENHRY, CDR2 SYGVKD. The CDR3 DNA follows: TGTGCCATCAGTGTTAAGAAGGGGTATCAGCCCCAGCATTTT. Translated, it gives CAISVKKGYQPQHF.

V and J are TRBV20-1 and TRBJ2-1, with 10 positions matching TRBD2. The CDR3 spans 13 residues. In germline, CDR1 is DFQATT, CDR2 SNEGSKA (reference sequence). The CDR3 here is CSEAGGPRNEQFF. CDR3 bases: TGCAGCGAAGCGGGAGGGCCTAGAAATGAGCAGTTCTTC.

The rearrangement uses TRBV6-2 or TRBV6-3 and TRBJ2-2; D possibly corresponds to TRBD1 (5 bases). The CDR3 has 13 amino acids. Germline CDR1 reads MNHEY; CDR2 reads SVGEGT. The V end lost 6 bases, the J end lost 0 bases, and 5 bases lay between the germline ends. The CDR3 sequence is CASRGPNTGELFF. In DNA, the CDR3 is TGTGCCAGCAGGGGGCCGAACACCGGGGAGCTGTTTTTT.

This clonotype has just a few counts. The chain combines TRBV27 with TRBJ2-3; D is undetermined. Trimming removed 6 bases at V and 2 bases at J, with 15 bases between. Germline V gives CDR1 MNHEY, CDR2 SMNVEV (reference sequence). CDR3 length equals 15 residues. CDR3 DNA: TGTGCCAGCAGCCCGGACGATTCATACACAGATACGCAGTATTTT. The encoded protein is CASSPDDSYTDTQYF.

This clonotype was observed a handful of times. The V call is TRBV12-3 or TRBV12-4, the J call TRBJ1-5, with 8 bases matching TRBD1. CDR3 length: 16 residues. V shed 2 bases, J shed 3 bases, and the junction held 6 bases outside the gene matches. CDR3 region: CASSLNRGSDNQPQHF. As DNA, the CDR3 is TGTGCCAGCAGTTTAAACAGGGGGTCCGACAATCAGCCCCAGCATTTT.

There are a few counts of this clonotype. This chain connects TRBV4-3 to TRBJ2-7; TRBD1 might be the D (5 bases). The CDR3 totals 15 residues. Per germline, CDR1 LGHNA and CDR2 YSLEER. V dropped 0 bases and J dropped 3 bases, with 12 bases sitting between them. The CDR3 nucleotides are TGCGCCAGCAGCCAAGACCAGGGTAAACACTACGAGCAGTACTTC. Translated, it gives CASSQDQGKHYEQYF.

This clonotype appeared a few times. The genes are TRBV3-1 and TRBJ1-3; 9 nucleotides align to TRBD1. V shed 1 base, J shed 1 base, and the junction held 2 bases outside the gene matches. This CDR3 is 16 amino acids long. CDR1 and CDR2 (germline): LGHDT, YNNKEL (reference sequence). The CDR3 coding sequence is TGTGCCAGCAGCCAAGGGACAGGGGCTTCTGGAAACACCATATATTTT. Translated, it gives CASSQGTGASGNTIYF.

This clonotype came up many times. The rearrangement uses TRBV12-3 or TRBV12-4 and TRBJ1-6, with 10 bases that match TRBD1. This CDR3 has 14 residues. V lost 4 bases and J lost 9; bases outside the gene matches: 3. The CDR3 nucleotides are TGTGCCAGCAGTTCCGGGACAGGGGTTTCACCCCTCCACTTT. This gives the protein CASSSGTGVSPLHF.

V usage is TRBV29-1 and J usage is TRBJ1-1; tentative D call: TRBD1 (5 bases). This CDR3 comprises 13 residues. Germline lookup yields CDR1 SQVTM and CDR2 ANQGSEA. Between the trimmed V and J ends, which lost 0 bases and 2 bases, there was a span of 7 bases. The CDR3: CSVEEGLNTEAFF. DNA of the CDR3: TGCAGCGTTGAAGAGGGACTAAACACTGAAGCTTTCTTT.

The chain carries TRBV7-9 and TRBJ1-1; 8 nucleotides agree with TRBD1. The CDR3 spans 12 residues. Germline loops: CDR1 SEHNR, CDR2 FQNEAQ (reference sequence). The junction had 2 bases not matched to a gene; V was cut back by 3 bases and J by 8 bases. This chain's CDR3 is CASSFRQGEAFF. CDR3 nucleotides: TGTGCCAGCAGCTTTAGACAGGGGGAAGCTTTCTTT.

J is TRBJ1-1 and V is TRBV6-5, with 7 bases lining up with TRBD1. This CDR3 region has 15 residues. V shed 0 bases and J 3 bases; nucleotides not matched to a gene: 4. Looked up from germline, CDR1 is MNHEY and CDR2 is SVGAGI. This CDR3 reads CASSYSARGYTEAFF. CDR3 coding DNA: TGTGCCAGCAGTTACTCGGCCAGGGGGTACACTGAAGCTTTCTTT.

The chain has TRBV10-3 and TRBJ2-7, with TRBD1 identical over 9 bases. CDR3 length: 13 amino acids. Germline V gives CDR1 ENHRY, CDR2 SYGVKD. The V gene end was trimmed by 8 bases and the J gene end by 9 bases; junction bases not matched to a gene: 11. The CDR3 sequence: CAIRKGQGLGQYF. The CDR3 nucleotides read TGTGCCATCCGAAAGGGACAGGGCCTTGGGCAGTACTTC.

This clonotype appeared a single time. The chain links TRBV4-2 to TRBJ2-7; a possible D gene is TRBD2 (6 bases). The CDR3 spans 15 residues. Germline V gives CDR1 LGHNA, CDR2 YNFKEQ. The V end lost 0 bases, the J end lost 4 bases, and 13 bases lay between the germline ends. CDR3: CASSQEVGRIYEQYF. Here the CDR3 DNA reads TGTGCCAGCAGCCAAGAGGTCGGGAGAATTTACGAGCAGTACTTC.

The chain carries TRBV29-1 and TRBJ1-2; a possible D gene is TRBD1 (6 bases). Looked up from germline, CDR1 is SQVTM and CDR2 is ANQGSEA. The V and J ends lost 2 bases and 4 bases respectively, with 17 bases between them. The CDR3 runs to 15 residues. CDR3: CSVEIPVSRGYGYTF. The DNA for the CDR3 is TGCAGCGTTGAAATTCCAGTTTCCAGGGGCTATGGCTACACCTTC.

The chain combines TRBV2 with TRBJ1-2; D perhaps matches TRBD1 (5 bases). Per the germline V gene, CDR1 is SNHLY and CDR2 is FYNNEI. The CDR3 sequence is 13 residues long. V was clipped by 7 bases and J by 6 bases, with 15 bases between them. The CDR3 is CASTWGPPDGYTF. CDR3 in DNA: TGTGCCAGCACCTGGGGACCTCCGGATGGCTACACCTTC.

The rearrangement uses TRBV20-1 and TRBJ1-5; the D gene is possibly TRBD1 (5 bases). This CDR3 region has 14 residues. Trimming removed 3 bases from V and 0 bases from J, with 9 bases in between. The germline V gene has CDR1 DFQATT and CDR2 SNEGSKA (reference sequence). The CDR3 sequence: CSARRGNSNQPQHF. The CDR3 coding sequence is TGCAGTGCTAGGAGGGGTAATAGCAATCAGCCCCAGCATTTT.

The chain joins TRBV20-1 to TRBJ2-1; 7 bases match TRBD2. Germline trimming cut 4 bases from V and 6 bases from J; bases unmatched to any gene: 15. The CDR3 loop spans 16 amino acids. Germline CDR1 DFQATT, CDR2 SNEGSKA (reference sequence). The CDR3 spells CSANRLGLENINEQFF. For the CDR3, the DNA is TGCAGTGCTAACCGACTCGGACTAGAAAATATCAATGAGCAGTTCTTC.

This clonotype turned up a few times. The chain links TRBV7-6 to TRBJ1-1; TRBD1 matches at 8 bases. The CDR3 covers 14 residues. V was pared by 2 bases and J by 3 bases, with 2 bases of the junction left unmatched. Germline values: CDR1 SGHVS, CDR2 FNYEAQ. The CDR3 DNA is TGTGCCAGCAGCTTACAGGGGGCGGACACTGAAGCTTTCTTT. Its protein is CASSLQGADTEAFF.